The 25 T cell receptor beta chains reported below all come from one sample, sequenced in a study of blood T cell repertoires in COVID-19 (dated by TCRdb to about 2020). The library was made by the immunoSEQ multiplex PCR assay. The table comes from immuneACCESS by way of TCRdb, which keeps in-frame sequences with V and J called. Part of the clones is missing from these tables; in studies checked, under half for an unresolved V gene and the rest for unknown reasons. This sample lists tens of thousands of clones; around 90% were detected once. The ten largest clones take up about 6.7% of the sample. Sequences were obtained from peripheral blood. These receptors were collected from a man younger than 35 with COVID-19, enrolled during active disease.

The V call is TRBV3-1 (or the pseudogene TRBV3-2), the J call TRBJ2-6; 10 bases align to TRBD2. Per the germline V gene, CDR1 is LGHDT and CDR2 is YNNKEL (reference sequence). The CDR3 spans 17 residues. The junction had 3 bases not matched to a gene; V was cut back by 4 bases and J by 0 bases. CDR3 sequence: CASSRRLAGSGANVLTF. DNA for the CDR3: TGTGCCAGCAGCCGTAGACTAGCGGGCTCTGGGGCCAACGTCCTGACTTTC.

The chain combines TRBV10-2 with TRBJ2-1; D remains ambiguous. Germline V lookup: CDR1 WSHSY, CDR2 SAAADI. V was trimmed by 0 bases and J by 8 bases, leaving 5 bases between them. The CDR3 sequence is 12 residues long. Written as DNA, the CDR3 is TGCGCCAGCAGTGAGTCGAGCTATGAGCAGTTCTTC. The encoded protein is CASSESSYEQFF.

This rearrangement joins TRBV2 to TRBJ1-4; 10 bases line up with TRBD1. CDR3 size: 14 residues. With V trimmed by 6 bases and J by 14 bases, 12 bases remained unmatched. The germline CDR1 and CDR2 sequences are SNHLY and FYNNEI. CDR3: CASSTSRGQGPLFF. For the CDR3, the DNA is TGTGCCAGCAGCACCAGCCGGGGACAGGGGCCCCTGTTTTTT.

This clone was seen just once. V usage is TRBV7-2 and J usage is TRBJ1-1; D is unresolved. Germline values: CDR1 SGHTA, CDR2 FQGNSA. The CDR3 has 12 residues. V was trimmed by 3 bases and J by 10 bases, leaving 12 bases between them. The CDR3 loop reads CASSFSGRGAFF. DNA for the CDR3: TGTGCCAGCAGCTTTAGCGGACGGGGAGCTTTCTTT.

As DNA, the CDR3 is TGTGCCAGCATTGACTACAGCAGCTACGAGCAGTACTTC. Translation gives CASIDYSSYEQYF. The chain links TRBV12-3 or TRBV12-4 to TRBJ2-7; possible D gene TRBD2, 5 bases. V was cut by 7 bases and J by 3 bases, with 13 bases left in between. The CDR3 spans 13 residues.

V gene TRBV6-4 combines with J gene TRBJ2-1; TRBD2 matches 8 bases. The germline gives CDR1 MRHNA, CDR2 SNTAGT. V lost 2 bases, J lost 6 bases, and 6 bases stayed unmatched. The CDR3 covers 15 residues. CDR3: CASSDLPGTSNEQFF. CDR3 in DNA: TGTGCCAGCAGTGACCTCCCTGGGACTAGCAATGAGCAGTTCTTC.

The rearrangement links TRBV10-3 to TRBJ1-6, with 10 positions matching TRBD1. CDR3 length: 16 residues. Trimming took 6 bases from V and 9 from J; bases not matched to a gene: 11. Per the germline V gene, CDR1 is ENHRY and CDR2 is SYGVKD. This CDR3 is CAISDGDRGPGSPLHF. CDR3 nucleotides: TGTGCCATCAGCGATGGAGACAGGGGGCCCGGTTCACCCCTCCACTTT.

This chain joins TRBV28 and TRBJ1-5, with D possibly TRBD1 on 5 matching bases. V was trimmed by 2 bases and J by 4 bases, leaving 12 bases between them. CDR1 is MDHEN, CDR2 SYDVKM, per germline. This CDR3 region has 15 residues. CDR3 residues: CASSLPPGINQPQHF. CDR3 coding DNA: TGTGCCAGCAGTTTACCCCCAGGGATTAATCAGCCCCAGCATTTT.

V is TRBV9 and J is TRBJ2-7; D perhaps matches TRBD1 (5 bases). V shed 0 bases and J shed 2 bases, with 12 bases lying between them. From germline, CDR1 is SGDLS and CDR2 YYNGEE. CDR3 length: 15 residues. The CDR3 sequence: CASSVGLDSTYEQYF. The CDR3 DNA reads as TGTGCCAGCAGCGTAGGGTTAGACAGCACCTACGAGCAGTACTTC.

The chain uses TRBV7-9 and TRBJ1-6; D is uncertain. CDR3 size: 12 residues. The V gene lost 1 base and the J gene lost 9 bases, with 4 bases spanning the gap. Germline V gene sequence: CDR1 SEHNR, CDR2 FQNEAQ (reference sequence). CDR3 sequence (DNA): TGTGCCAGCAGCTTAGTGAGTTCACCCCTCCACTTT. It yields the protein CASSLVSSPLHF.

The rearrangement links TRBV5-6 to TRBJ2-1; possible D gene TRBD2, 6 bases. Germline V CDR1 and CDR2: SGHDT, YYEEEE. This CDR3 is 15 amino acids long. Trimming took 3 bases from V and 4 from J, leaving 14 bases between them. In DNA form, the CDR3 reads TGTGCCAGCAGCTACCAAGCGGGCCTGTACAATGAGCAGTTCTTC. Its translation: CASSYQAGLYNEQFF.

The V call is TRBV5-6, the J call TRBJ2-7; D is unresolved. CDR1 SGHDT and CDR2 YYEEEE come from the germline V gene. The CDR3 has 13 residues. The V end was cut by 1 base, the J end by 2 bases, with 7 bases between. This CDR3 is CASSLLSAYEQYF. CDR3 DNA: TGTGCCAGCAGCTTGTTGTCAGCCTACGAGCAGTACTTC.

The chain has TRBV5-1 and TRBJ1-4; D is unclear. Germline V gives CDR1 SGHRS, CDR2 YFSETQ. This CDR3 region has 14 residues. V was trimmed by 0 bases and J by 4 bases, leaving 7 bases between them. In DNA form, the CDR3 reads TGCGCCAGCAGCTTGGACAGTGGTAATGAAAAACTGTTTTTT. This encodes CASSLDSGNEKLFF.

This clone turned up a few times. V gene TRBV24-1 combines with J gene TRBJ1-5; 8 bases agree with TRBD1. CDR3 size: 15 residues. V shed 5 bases and J 2 bases; nucleotides not matched to a gene: 4. Germline values: CDR1 KGHDR, CDR2 SFDVKD. CDR3 sequence reads: CATSAGTGGNQPQHF. The CDR3, as DNA: TGTGCCACCAGTGCCGGGACAGGCGGCAATCAGCCCCAGCATTTT.

V and J are TRBV29-1 and TRBJ2-7; TRBD1 matches 11 bases. This CDR3 is 14 amino acids long. Looked up from germline, CDR1 is SQVTM and CDR2 is ANQGSEA. V shed 3 bases and J 1 base; nucleotides not matched to a gene: 2. The CDR3: CSVEDRGPSYEQYF. The CDR3 nucleotides read TGCAGCGTTGAGGACAGGGGGCCGTCCTACGAGCAGTACTTC.

V is TRBV19 and J is TRBJ2-2, with D possibly TRBD2 on 6 matching bases. V shed 11 bases and J shed 6 bases, with 13 bases lying between them. The CDR3 extends over 12 amino acids. Germline V CDR1 and CDR2: LNHDA, SQIVND (reference sequence). The CDR3 here is CAGGSYPGELFF. DNA of the CDR3: TGTGCCGGGGGGTCCTATCCCGGGGAGCTGTTTTTT.

This clone was found once. The genes are TRBV7-8 and TRBJ2-1; D gene uncertain. This CDR3 has 11 residues. Germline values: CDR1 SGHVS, CDR2 FQNEAQ. V shed 10 bases and J shed 7 bases, with 11 bases lying between them. CDR3 sequence reads: CATETGNEQFF. The CDR3 DNA is TGTGCCACTGAGACTGGGAATGAGCAGTTCTTC.

This sequence joins TRBV28 and TRBJ2-1, with a possible D match to TRBD1 (6 bases). The CDR3 consists of 14 residues. The germline V gene encodes CDR1 MDHEN and CDR2 SYDVKM. V was pared by 2 bases and J by 4 bases, with 9 bases between. This CDR3 reads CASSLLTGYNEQFF. For the CDR3, the DNA is TGTGCCAGCAGTTTACTGACAGGTTACAATGAGCAGTTCTTC. Complete variable domain (other parts from reference TRBV28 and TRBJ2-1): DVKVTQSSRYLVKRTGEKVFLECVQDMDHENMFWYRQDPGLGLRLIYFSYDVKMKEKGDIPEGYSVSREKKERFSLILESASTNQTSMYLCASSLLTGYNEQFFGPGTRLTVL.

The chain combines TRBV19 with TRBJ2-7, with 12 bases identical to TRBD2. Trimming cost V 6 bases and J 12 bases; bases outside gene matches: 12. In germline, CDR1 is LNHDA, CDR2 SQIVND (reference sequence). The CDR3 covers 14 residues. CDR3 sequence: CASSRSLAGGWWYF. CDR3 in DNA: TGTGCCAGTAGCCGATCACTAGCGGGAGGTTGGTGGTACTTC.

The gene calls are TRBV6-4 and TRBJ1-1; TRBD1 agrees at 8 bases. This CDR3 contains 14 residues. Germline CDR1 and CDR2: MRHNA and SNTAGT. The J segment lost 2 bases and the V segment lost 5 bases, leaving 4 bases of the junction unmatched. The CDR3 reads CASSKDRDNTEAFF. The DNA for the CDR3 is TGTGCCAGCAGTAAGGACAGGGATAACACTGAAGCTTTCTTT.

The chain combines TRBV24-1 with TRBJ2-7; 12 nucleotides line up with TRBD2. The junction had 10 bases not matched to a gene; V was cut back by 2 bases and J by 9 bases. Germline V gene lookup returns CDR1 KGHDR and CDR2 SFDVKD. The length of the CDR3 is 16 residues. CDR3 DNA sequence: TGTGCCACCAGTGATTCGGGGCTAGCGGGAGGGCCTCTGCAGTACTTC. It translates to CATSDSGLAGGPLQYF.

The rearrangement uses TRBV23-1 and TRBJ1-5; the D gene is possibly TRBD1 (6 bases). TRBV23-1 is placed among ORFs of uncertain function. There are 19 residues in the CDR3. Deletions cut 4 bases from V and 2 bases from J, with 24 bases between. CDR3: CASSRLTARGGPRNQPQHF. In nucleotides, the CDR3 is TGCGCCAGCAGTCGCCTCACCGCGCGAGGGGGACCCCGCAATCAGCCCCAGCATTTT.

V usage is TRBV2 and J usage is TRBJ2-1, with 9 bases lining up with TRBD2. CDR3 length: 16 residues. V was pared by 7 bases and J by 8 bases, with 15 bases of the junction left unmatched. Germline CDR1 reads SNHLY; CDR2 reads FYNNEI. CDR3: CASTHRGSGSSDEQFF. The CDR3 DNA is TGTGCCAGCACCCACAGGGGTAGCGGGAGTTCCGATGAGCAGTTCTTC.

The chain links TRBV5-4 to TRBJ1-5; D may be TRBD1 (6 bases). The CDR3 has 14 residues. V gave up 4 bases and J gave up 6 bases, with 14 bases separating them. Germline-derived CDR1 and CDR2 are SGHNT and YYREEE (reference sequence). The CDR3 region has the DNA TGTGCCAGCAGCCCCGGACCAGGGGCTCAGCCCCAGCATTTT. Translation: CASSPGPGAQPQHF.

V gene TRBV6-2 or TRBV6-3 combines with J gene TRBJ1-2, with D possibly matching TRBD1 (5 bases). This CDR3 spans 15 amino acids. The germline V gene encodes CDR1 MNHEY and CDR2 SVGEGT. V shed 5 bases and J shed 2 bases, with 15 bases lying between them. The CDR3 DNA reads TGTGCCAGCAGTAATGACGGCCAGGGAAACTATGGCTACACCTTC. Encoded protein: CASSNDGQGNYGYTF.